Below, one TCR beta chain is given with its context. This entry comes from a study of cytomegalovirus exposure and HLA in healthy donors. Primers for the PCR totalled 60 Vbeta and 13 Jbeta. This table comes from immunoSEQ multiplex PCR, and its TCRdb copy is limited to in-frame clones, with some not included. The table shows some 160,000 clones, with under 85% occurring only once. Trimming left V 0 bases short and J 8 bases short, with 8 bases between. Looked up from germline, CDR1 is GTSNPN and CDR2 is SVGIG (reference sequence). This CDR3 is built from 12 residues. The sample consisted of PBMCs. The genes are TRBV30 and TRBJ2-1; D not certain. The sequence was collected from a woman younger than 45 in good health and CMV-seronegative. The DNA for the CDR3 is TGTGCCTGGAGTGTGTCTGGCTATGAGCAGTTCTTC. Amino acids: CAWSVSGYEQFF.